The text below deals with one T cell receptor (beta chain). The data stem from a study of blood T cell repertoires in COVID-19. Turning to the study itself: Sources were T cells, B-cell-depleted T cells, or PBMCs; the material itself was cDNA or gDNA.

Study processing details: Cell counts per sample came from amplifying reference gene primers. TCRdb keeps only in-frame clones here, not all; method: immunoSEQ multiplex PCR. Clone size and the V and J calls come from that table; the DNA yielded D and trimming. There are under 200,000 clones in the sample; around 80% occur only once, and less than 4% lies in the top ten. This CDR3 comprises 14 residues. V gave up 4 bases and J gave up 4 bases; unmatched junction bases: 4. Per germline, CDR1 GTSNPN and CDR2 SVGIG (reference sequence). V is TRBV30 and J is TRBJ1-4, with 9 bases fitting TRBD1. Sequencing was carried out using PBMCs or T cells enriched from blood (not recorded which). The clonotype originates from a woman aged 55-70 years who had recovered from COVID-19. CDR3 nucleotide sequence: TGTGCCTGGAATGAGGACAGGGGTAATGAAAAACTGTTTTTT. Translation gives CAWNEDRGNEKLFF.